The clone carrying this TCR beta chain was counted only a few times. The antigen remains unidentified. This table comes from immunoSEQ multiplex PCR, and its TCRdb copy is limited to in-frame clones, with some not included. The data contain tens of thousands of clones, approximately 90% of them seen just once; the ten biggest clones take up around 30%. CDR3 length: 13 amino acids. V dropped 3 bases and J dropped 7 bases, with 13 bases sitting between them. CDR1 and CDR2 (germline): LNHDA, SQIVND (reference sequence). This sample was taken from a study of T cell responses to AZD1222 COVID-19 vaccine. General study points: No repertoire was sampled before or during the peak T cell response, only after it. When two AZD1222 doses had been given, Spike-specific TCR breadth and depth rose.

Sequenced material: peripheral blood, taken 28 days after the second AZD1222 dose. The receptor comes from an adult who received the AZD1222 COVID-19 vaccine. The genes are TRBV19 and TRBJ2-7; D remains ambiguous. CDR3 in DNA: TGTGCCAGTAGTATGGGGATCGGAAGAGAGCAGTACTTC. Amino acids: CASSMGIGREQYF.